What follows are 21 T cell receptor beta chains derived from one specimen sequenced in a study of CD8 T cells in Susac syndrome. RNA in amounts of roughly 0.5 to 1 ug was reverse transcribed with random hexamers. TCRdb called the immunoSEQ multiplex PCR reads again in MiXCR, with one record for every CDR3 protein. The sample yields around 230,000 distinct CDR3 sequences, approximately 95% seen once. The sample comprised CD4+ T cells from PBMCs. These receptors came from a human donor with Susac syndrome.

J is TRBJ1-1 and V is TRBV29-1, with D unclear. Trimming cost V 4 bases and J 0 bases, with 9 bases left between them. In germline, CDR1 is SQVTM, CDR2 ANQGSEA. The CDR3 is made up of 13 amino acids. The CDR3 spells CSVGRALNTEAFF. The DNA for the CDR3 is TGCAGCGTTGGTCGAGCTTTGAACACTGAAGCTTTCTTT.

The chain carries TRBV28 and TRBJ1-2, with D maybe TRBD1 (5 bases). CDR1 and CDR2 (germline): MDHEN, SYDVKM. The V end lost 6 bases, the J end lost 9 bases, and 17 bases lay between the germline ends. This CDR3 spans 13 amino acids. The CDR3 protein is CASRLPGPDRYTF. CDR3 in DNA: TGTGCCAGCAGACTTCCGGGACCCGATCGCTACACCTTC.

The chain is built from TRBV6-5 and TRBJ2-2; D is unclear. V lost 1 base to trimming and J lost 4 bases, with 13 bases between them. CDR1 MNHEY and CDR2 SVGAGI come from the germline V gene. The CDR3 consists of 16 residues. CDR3 sequence reads: CASSYFGSSGTGELFF. For the CDR3, the DNA is TGTGCCAGCAGTTACTTCGGCAGTTCAGGCACCGGGGAGCTGTTTTTT.

This rearrangement joins TRBV20-1 to TRBJ2-5, with TRBD1 matching 7 bases. This CDR3 comprises 13 residues. Germline loops: CDR1 DFQATT, CDR2 SNEGSKA (reference sequence). CDR3: CGVRDSLQETQYF. The CDR3 region has the DNA TGCGGTGTAAGGGACAGCCTTCAAGAGACCCAGTACTTC.

This chain connects TRBV7-9 to TRBJ1-1; no firm D call. The CDR3 is 15 residues long. V was trimmed by 5 bases and J by 0 bases, leaving 13 bases between them. Germline V gene lookup returns CDR1 SEHNR and CDR2 FQNEAQ (reference sequence). The CDR3 coding sequence is TGTGCCAGCAGCCTCGGGAACCTTATGAACACTGAAGCTTTCTTT. Translated: CASSLGNLMNTEAFF.

The chain links TRBV29-1 to TRBJ2-2; no reliable D call. Trimming cost V 4 bases and J 6 bases, with 9 bases left between them. The CDR3 covers 12 residues. Germline V lookup: CDR1 SQVTM, CDR2 ANQGSEA. The CDR3 DNA is TGCAGCGTTGGAGAGGTCGCCGGGGAGCTGTTTTTT. Translation: CSVGEVAGELFF.

A note on this clonotype: A junction end diverges from the germline sequence, so it may reflect a read error. The chain links TRBV11-3 to TRBJ2-7; tentatively, D is TRBD1 (5 bases). The CDR3 has 14 residues. Germline CDR1 is SGHNT and CDR2 is YENEEA. The CDR3 nucleotides read TGTGCCAGCAGCTTATACAGGATCTCCTACGAGCGGTACTTC. Translation gives CASSLYRISYERYF.

This rearrangement joins TRBV3-1 to TRBJ2-3, with D perhaps TRBD1 or TRBD2 (5 bases each). CDR1 and CDR2 (germline): LGHDT, YNNKEL (reference sequence). This CDR3 has 14 residues. Trimming cost V 3 bases and J 3 bases, with 10 bases left between them. CDR3 sequence reads: CASSHGDGTDTQYF. As DNA, the CDR3 is TGTGCCAGCAGCCACGGGGACGGGACAGATACGCAGTATTTT.

The chain carries TRBV29-1 and TRBJ2-7; 8 bases agree with TRBD1. The CDR3 loop spans 11 amino acids. Trimming removed 5 bases from V and 4 bases from J; junction bases left unmatched: 1. Germline CDR1 is SQVTM and CDR2 is ANQGSEA. This chain's CDR3 is CSVWTGYEQYF. The CDR3 DNA is TGCAGCGTTTGGACAGGGTACGAGCAGTACTTC.

The V gene is TRBV28, the J gene TRBJ1-1; 8 bases align to TRBD1. Germline CDR1 and CDR2: MDHEN and SYDVKM. CDR3 size: 12 residues. V shed 2 bases, J shed 8 bases, and the junction held 1 base outside the gene matches. The CDR3 DNA reads TGTGCCAGCAGTTTAGACAGGGGAGAAGCTTTCTTT. Protein product: CASSLDRGEAFF.

This chain connects TRBV18 to TRBJ1-2; 7 positions match TRBD1. The CDR3 has 15 residues. Germline V gives CDR1 KGHSH, CDR2 LQKENI. V gave up 2 bases and J gave up 2 bases; unmatched junction bases: 5. The CDR3, as DNA: TGTGCCAGCTCACCAACGGACAGGCGGAACTATGGCTACACCTTC. Translation: CASSPTDRRNYGYTF.

The chain uses TRBV27 and TRBJ1-2, with TRBD1 matching 8 bases. V lost 7 bases, J lost 4 bases, and 8 bases stayed unmatched. CDR3 length equals 14 residues. CDR1 MNHEY and CDR2 SMNVEV come from the germline V gene (reference sequence). CDR3 sequence: CASKQQGEVYGYTF. CDR3 sequence (DNA): TGTGCCAGCAAGCAACAGGGGGAAGTCTATGGCTACACCTTC.

This clonotype was seen once. The chain recombines TRBV7-9 with TRBJ1-2, with D possibly TRBD1 on 5 matching bases. The germline V and J ends were trimmed by 0 bases and 8 bases, with 10 bases remaining between them. The germline CDR1 and CDR2 sequences are SEHNR and FQNEAQ (reference sequence). This CDR3 has 13 amino acids. The CDR3 region is CASSLAGTRGYTF. CDR3 in DNA: TGTGCCAGCAGCTTAGCGGGGACTAGGGGCTACACCTTC. The variable domain in full, completed from reference TRBV7-9 and TRBJ1-2, reads DTGVSQNPRHKITKRGQNVTFRCDPISEHNRLYWYRQTLGQGPEFLTYFQNEAQLEKSRLLSDRFSAERPKGSFSTLEIQRTEQGDSAMYLCASSLAGTRGYTFGSGTRLTVV.

This rearrangement joins TRBV5-4 to TRBJ2-1; D uncertain. The germline V gene has CDR1 SGHNT and CDR2 YYREEE (reference sequence). The germline V and J ends were trimmed by 3 bases and 4 bases, with 20 bases remaining between them. CDR3 length: 17 amino acids. The CDR3 nucleotides are TGTGCCAGCAGCTCCAAGAACACTCCCGCAGCATACAATGAGCAGTTCTTC. Translated, it gives CASSSKNTPAAYNEQFF.

This clonotype was recorded only once. The CDR3 spells CATSEDGGPQGYTF. The CDR3 DNA follows: TGTGCCACCAGTGAAGATGGGGGTCCGCAGGGCTACACCTTC. J is TRBJ1-2 and V is TRBV24-1, with D perhaps matching TRBD1 (5 bases). The CDR3 runs to 14 residues. In germline, CDR1 is KGHDR, CDR2 SFDVKD. Trimming left V 4 bases short and J 8 bases short, with 16 bases between.

The chain uses TRBV30 and TRBJ2-1; no clear D. Germline V CDR1 and CDR2: GTSNPN, SVGIG (reference sequence). Trimming removed 5 bases at V and 7 bases at J, with 18 bases between. CDR3 size: 14 residues. CDR3 in amino acids: CAWSFPPLRNEQFF. CDR3 nucleotide sequence: TGTGCCTGGTCCTTTCCCCCTCTAAGGAATGAGCAGTTCTTC.

The chain carries TRBV5-1 and TRBJ2-1; 7 positions match TRBD2. In germline, CDR1 is SGHRS, CDR2 YFSETQ. The CDR3 runs 12 residues. Losses at the gene ends were 0 bases for V and 13 bases for J; bases not matched to a gene: 4. The CDR3 is CASSLVGTTQFF. The CDR3 nucleotides read TGCGCCAGCAGCTTGGTAGGGACTACTCAGTTCTTC.

DNA of the CDR3: TGTGCCAGCTCACAAGGGGCAGCGAACACTGAAGCTTTCTTT. It translates to CASSQGAANTEAFF. V is TRBV18 and J is TRBJ1-1; possible D gene TRBD1, 5 bases. V lost 4 bases, J lost 1 base, and 10 bases lay in between. The CDR3 sequence is 14 residues long. CDR1 KGHSH and CDR2 LQKENI come from the germline V gene. The variable domain in full, completed from reference TRBV18 and TRBJ1-1, reads NAGVMQNPRHLVRRRGQEARLRCSPMKGHSHVYWYRQLPEEGLKFMVYLQKENIIDESGMPKERFSAEFPKEGPSILRIQQVVRGDSAAYFCASSQGAANTEAFFGQGTRLTVV.

Only one count was recorded for this clonotype. The chain carries TRBV25-1 and TRBJ2-7; D gene unclear. Germline V CDR1 and CDR2: MGHDK, SYGVNS. The CDR3 has 14 amino acids. V dropped 1 base and J dropped 0 bases, with 7 bases sitting between them. In nucleotides, the CDR3 is TGTGCCAGCAGTGAATTAGGAGCCTCCTACGAGCAGTACTTC. As protein: CASSELGASYEQYF.

This chain uses TRBV30 with TRBJ1-1; D remains unclear. The ends were cut back, 0 bases at V and 5 bases at J, with 10 bases in the middle. This CDR3 is 13 amino acids long. The germline gives CDR1 GTSNPN, CDR2 SVGIG (reference sequence). As DNA, the CDR3 is TGTGCCTGGAGTGTGATTAGATGGACTGAAGCTTTCTTT. Translation: CAWSVIRWTEAFF.

This sequence joins TRBV18 and TRBJ1-1; unclear D gene. The V gene's germline CDR1 is KGHSH and CDR2 LQKENI. Trimming cost V 3 bases and J 6 bases, with 17 bases left between them. This CDR3 comprises 15 residues. The DNA for the CDR3 is TGTGCCAGCTCACCCTCGTGGTTAAATCAAGCTGAAGCTTTCTTT. Protein: CASSPSWLNQAEAFF.